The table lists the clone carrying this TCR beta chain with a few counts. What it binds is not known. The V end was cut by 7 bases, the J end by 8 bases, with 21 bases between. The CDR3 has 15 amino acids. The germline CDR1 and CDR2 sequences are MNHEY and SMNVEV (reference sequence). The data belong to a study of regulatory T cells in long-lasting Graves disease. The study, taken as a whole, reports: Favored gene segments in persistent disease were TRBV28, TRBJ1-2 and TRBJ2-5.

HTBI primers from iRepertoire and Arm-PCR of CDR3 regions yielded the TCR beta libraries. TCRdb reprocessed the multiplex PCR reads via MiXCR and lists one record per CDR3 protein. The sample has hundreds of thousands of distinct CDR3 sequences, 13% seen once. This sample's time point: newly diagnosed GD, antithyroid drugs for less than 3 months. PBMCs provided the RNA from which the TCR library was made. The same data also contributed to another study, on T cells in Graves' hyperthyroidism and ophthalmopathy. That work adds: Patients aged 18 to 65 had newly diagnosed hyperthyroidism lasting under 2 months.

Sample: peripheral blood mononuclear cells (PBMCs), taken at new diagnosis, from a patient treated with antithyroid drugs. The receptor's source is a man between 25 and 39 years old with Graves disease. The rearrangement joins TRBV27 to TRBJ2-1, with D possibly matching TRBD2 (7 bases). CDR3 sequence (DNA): TGTGCCAGCACTCTGGGGGGGGGCCGGCGGCATGAGCAGTTCTTC. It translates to CASTLGGGRRHEQFF.